This passage covers 4 T cell receptor beta chains from one sample sequenced in a study of CD4 T cells in relation to SARS-CoV-2 and coronaviruses. Unexposed donor CD4+ T cells date from about 2011-2018, before the COVID-19 pandemic. CD4+ T cells were isolated from the cells after 10 days of culture. The method was immunoSEQ multiplex PCR; TCRdb's version includes in-frame clones alone and lacks a portion of them. The sample has tens of thousands of clones, more than 75% seen once; the top ten hold around 17%. No antigen has been assigned to these receptors. The sequencing input was CD4+ T cells from PBMCs, cultured in vitro. The receptors were sampled from a human donor in good health.

V gene TRBV11-2 combines with J gene TRBJ2-1; 9 bases align to TRBD1. CDR3 length: 15 residues. V dropped 2 bases and J dropped 6; count of bases not matched to a gene: 5. CDR1 and CDR2 (germline): SGHAT, FQNNGV. The CDR3 spells CASSLTGTGINEQFF. CDR3 coding DNA: TGTGCCAGCAGCTTAACCGGGACAGGGATCAATGAGCAGTTCTTC. Full variable domain (remainder filled in from reference TRBV11-2 and TRBJ2-1): EAGVAQSPRYKIIEKRQSVAFWCNPISGHATLYWYQQILGQGPKLLIQFQNNGVVDDSQLPKDRFSAERLKGVDSTLKIQPAKLEDSAVYLCASSLTGTGINEQFFGPGTRLTVL.

V is TRBV27 and J is TRBJ2-1; 13 nucleotides agree with TRBD2. This CDR3 is built from 17 residues. From germline, CDR1 is MNHEY and CDR2 SMNVEV (reference sequence). Trimming removed 4 bases from V and 3 bases from J; junction bases left unmatched: 6. In nucleotides, the CDR3 is TGTGCCAGCAGTTCGTATGGACTAGCGGGAGACTACAATGAGCAGTTCTTC. It is translated as CASSSYGLAGDYNEQFF.

J is TRBJ1-2 and V is TRBV19; 7 bases map to TRBD1. In germline, CDR1 is LNHDA, CDR2 SQIVND (reference sequence). The CDR3 totals 13 residues. V shed 6 bases, J shed 3 bases, and the junction held 4 bases outside the gene matches. CDR3 sequence reads: CASSQTGDYGYTF. In nucleotides, the CDR3 is TGTGCCAGTAGCCAAACAGGGGACTATGGCTACACCTTC.

The genes are TRBV2 and TRBJ1-5, with D possibly being TRBD1 (5 bases). V dropped 6 bases and J dropped 5 bases, with 5 bases sitting between them. From germline, CDR1 is SNHLY and CDR2 FYNNEI. The CDR3 is made up of 11 amino acids. CDR3 in DNA: TGTGCCAGCAGGGGGGATCAGCCCCAGCATTTT. It specifies CASRGDQPQHF. Full variable domain (remainder filled in from reference TRBV2 and TRBJ1-5): EPEVTQTPSHQVTQMGQEVILRCVPISNHLYFYWYRQILGQKVEFLVSFYNNEISEKSEIFDDQFSVERPDGSNFTLKIRSTKLEDSAMYFCASRGDQPQHFGDGTRLSIL.